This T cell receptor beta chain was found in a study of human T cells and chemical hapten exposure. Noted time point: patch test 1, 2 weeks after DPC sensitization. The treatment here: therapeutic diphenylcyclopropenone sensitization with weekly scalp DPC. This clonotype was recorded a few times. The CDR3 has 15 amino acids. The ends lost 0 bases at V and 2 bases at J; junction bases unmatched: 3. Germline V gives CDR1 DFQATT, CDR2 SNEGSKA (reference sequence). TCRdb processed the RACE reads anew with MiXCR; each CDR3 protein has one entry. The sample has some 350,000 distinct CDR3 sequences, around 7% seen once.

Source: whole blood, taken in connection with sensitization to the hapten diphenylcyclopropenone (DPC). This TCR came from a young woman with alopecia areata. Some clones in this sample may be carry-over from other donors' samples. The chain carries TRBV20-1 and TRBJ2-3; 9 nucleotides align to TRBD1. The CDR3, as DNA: TGCAGTGCTAGAGACACAGGGGGCTCCACAGATACGCAGTATTTT. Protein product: CSARDTGGSTDTQYF.